This T cell receptor beta chain stems from a study of blood T cell repertoires in COVID-19. Repertoires were generated with immunoSEQ multiplex PCR, while TCRdb's copy carries only in-frame clones and drops some. The table lists about 170,000 clones, 80% to 90% of them singletons. The CDR3 length is 15 residues. Trimming removed 0 bases at V and 7 bases at J, with 13 bases between. Germline assignment: CDR1 MGHRA and CDR2 YSYEKL. The chain is built from TRBV4-1 and TRBJ2-1; tentative D call: TRBD2 (6 bases). Specimen: peripheral blood. This sequence was found in a woman aged 45 to 65 with acute or convalescent COVID-19. CDR3 sequence (DNA): TGCGCCAGCAGCCAAGATCGGTCTAGCGTGAATGAGCAGTTCTTC. This sequence encodes CASSQDRSSVNEQFF.